This TCR beta chain was retrieved from a study of early T cells in non-severe SARS-CoV-2 infection. Whole-study context: With bulk RNA from unsorted whole blood as input, sequencing yielded unpaired chains.

The sample holds many counts of this clonotype. What it binds is unknown. The CDR3 totals 14 residues. Looked up from germline, CDR1 is MNHNS and CDR2 is SASEGT. The V and J ends lost 4 bases and 0 bases respectively, with 4 bases between them. Individual cDNA molecules received unique molecular identifiers during library preparation. One entry per CDR3 protein, called by TCRdb with MiXCR from the 5' RACE reads. Of some 64,000 distinct CDR3 sequences listed, 9.5% to 14% are singletons. Study-wide results and caveats: VDJdb matching favored anti-spike CD8 responses, missing private and CD4 specificities.

The TCR was taken from an adult who was a healthcare worker with PCR-confirmed SARS-CoV-2 infection or an uninfected control (not recorded which). The sample was whole blood. The V gene is TRBV6-1, the J gene TRBJ1-6, with no clear D. This CDR3 reads CASSGRSYNSPLHF. In nucleotides, the CDR3 is TGTGCCAGCAGTGGTCGCTCCTATAATTCACCCCTCCACTTT.